The 27 T cell receptor beta chains presented below share a single source sample, sequenced in a study of OX40 agonist ivuxolimab in advanced cancers. Assay: immunoSEQ multiplex PCR; the TCRdb copy retains only in-frame clones and omits some. The table shows fewer than 90,000 clones, with about 85% occurring only once. Sequencing used CD4+ or CD8+ T cells sorted from blood, obtained in a trial of the OX40 agonist ivuxolimab. The receptors were sampled from an adult with an advanced solid tumor such as melanoma, head and neck, liver or kidney cancer.

The chain combines TRBV4-2 with TRBJ2-2; no clear D. The CDR3 runs to 11 residues. Germline values: CDR1 LGHNA, CDR2 YNFKEQ. The germline V and J ends were trimmed by 7 bases and 5 bases, with 5 bases remaining between them. The CDR3 nucleotides are TGTGCCAGCAAGGCGACCGGGGAGCTGTTTTTT. Residues: CASKATGELFF.

This chain connects TRBV5-4 to TRBJ2-3; the D is unclear. Per the germline V gene, CDR1 is SGHNT and CDR2 is YYREEE (reference sequence). Trimming cost V 4 bases and J 0 bases, with 3 bases left between them. This CDR3 contains 12 residues. The CDR3 spells CASSPSTDTQYF. For the CDR3, the DNA is TGTGCCAGCAGCCCAAGCACAGATACGCAGTATTTT.

The V call is TRBV30, the J call TRBJ2-7, with 11 positions matching TRBD2. Germline V gene sequence: CDR1 GTSNPN, CDR2 SVGIG (reference sequence). V lost 2 bases to trimming and J lost 7 bases; unmatched junction nucleotides: 7. The CDR3 consists of 14 residues. CDR3 in amino acids: CAWSTSGSTGEQYF. The CDR3 DNA follows: TGTGCCTGGAGTACTAGCGGGAGTACGGGGGAGCAGTACTTC.

This chain uses TRBV5-1 with TRBJ2-5, with D possibly being TRBD1 (5 bases). Germline-derived CDR1 and CDR2 are SGHRS and YFSETQ. The CDR3 totals 16 residues. Between the trimmed V and J ends, which lost 0 bases and 3 bases, there was a span of 15 bases. CDR3 amino acids: CASSLGVGQREETQYF. In DNA form, the CDR3 reads TGCGCCAGCAGCTTGGGGGTAGGACAAAGAGAAGAGACCCAGTACTTC.

This chain links TRBV20-1 with TRBJ1-2; TRBD1 is a possible D gene (6 bases). CDR1 and CDR2 (germline): DFQATT, SNEGSKA (reference sequence). The germline V and J ends were trimmed by 5 bases and 8 bases, with 9 bases remaining between them. The CDR3 is made up of 10 amino acids. Here the CDR3 DNA reads TGCAGTGCTCTGGGGGGCGGCTACACCTTC. Its protein product is CSALGGGYTF.

The count of this clone is one. The chain uses TRBV5-5 and TRBJ2-7; D might be TRBD1 or TRBD2, each matching 5 bases. CDR3 length: 13 residues. Germline V gene lookup returns CDR1 SGHKS and CDR2 YYEKEE (reference sequence). V lost 0 bases, J lost 7 bases, and 11 bases lay in between. The chain's CDR3 is CASSLAGPGEQYF. The CDR3, as DNA: TGTGCCAGCAGCTTGGCGGGACCTGGGGAGCAGTACTTC.

The CDR3 is CASSMRRERETQYF. CDR3 nucleotide sequence: TGTGCCAGTAGTATGAGGCGGGAGAGGGAGACCCAGTACTTC. V is TRBV19 and J is TRBJ2-5; 7 nucleotides agree with TRBD2. Germline V gene data show CDR1 as LNHDA and CDR2 as SQIVND (reference sequence). The CDR3 covers 14 residues. Trimming took 3 bases from V and 5 from J; bases not matched to a gene: 6.

This rearrangement joins TRBV6-6 to TRBJ1-2; D is ambiguous. In germline, CDR1 is MNHNY, CDR2 SVGAGI (reference sequence). The CDR3 is 11 residues long. The V and J ends lost 5 bases and 4 bases respectively, with 5 bases between them. DNA for the CDR3: TGTGCCAGCAGTACCGGCTATGGCTACACCTTC. This gives the protein CASSTGYGYTF.

The genes are TRBV7-2 and TRBJ2-2; D unresolved. Deletions cut 6 bases from V and 3 bases from J, with 11 bases between. The CDR3 is 14 residues long. The germline V gene encodes CDR1 SGHTA and CDR2 FQGNSA. The chain's CDR3 is CASSPLSHTGELFF. CDR3 DNA: TGTGCCAGCAGTCCGCTGAGCCACACCGGGGAGCTGTTTTTT. Variable domain in full (rest from reference TRBV7-2 and TRBJ2-2): GAGVSQSPSNKVTEKGKDVELRCDPISGHTALYWYRQSLGQGLEFLIYFQGNSAPDKSGLPSDRFSAERTGGSVSTLTIQRTQQEDSAVYLCASSPLSHTGELFFGEGSRLTVL.

The chain has TRBV9 and TRBJ2-7; TRBD1 matches 11 bases. The CDR3 totals 15 residues. Germline V gene lookup returns CDR1 SGDLS and CDR2 YYNGEE. V shed 4 bases, J shed 4 bases, and the junction held 7 bases outside the gene matches. The CDR3 here is CASSFGGQGDYEQYF. CDR3 nucleotides: TGTGCCAGCAGCTTCGGGGGACAGGGGGATTACGAGCAGTACTTC.

The chain joins TRBV6-5 to TRBJ1-2; the D gene is possibly TRBD1 (5 bases). The CDR3 spans 15 residues. Trimming removed 2 bases at V and 2 bases at J, with 12 bases between. The germline CDR1 and CDR2 sequences are MNHEY and SVGAGI. DNA for the CDR3: TGTGCCAGCAGTTACACCCTGGGGGGAAACTATGGCTACACCTTC. Its translation: CASSYTLGGNYGYTF.

This clone has a handful of counts. This chain links TRBV6-5 with TRBJ1-6; D might be TRBD1 (6 bases). Trimming pared 0 bases from V and 7 bases from J, leaving 10 bases between. Germline V CDR1 and CDR2: MNHEY, SVGAGI. The CDR3 has 15 amino acids. In nucleotides, the CDR3 is TGTGCCAGCAGTTACTCAGGGCAGGGGAATTCACCCCTCCACTTT. Protein sequence: CASSYSGQGNSPLHF.

The V call is TRBV7-2, the J call TRBJ2-1; D is ambiguous. Trimming took off 0 bases at V and 1 base at J, with 7 bases between the two ends. The CDR3 sequence is 15 residues long. CDR1 and CDR2 (germline): SGHTA, FQGNSA. CDR3 in DNA: TGTGCCAGCAGCTTAGCGGTCCCGTCCTACAATGAGCAGTTCTTC. This encodes CASSLAVPSYNEQFF.

CDR3 coding DNA: TGTGCCTGGAGTGTATACCACCGAGGAACAGGGATTTATGGCTACACCTTC. Amino acids: CAWSVYHRGTGIYGYTF. V gene TRBV30 combines with J gene TRBJ1-2, with D perhaps matching TRBD1 (6 bases). The CDR3 runs 17 residues. Trimming pared 0 bases from V and 5 bases from J, leaving 22 bases between. The germline V gene has CDR1 GTSNPN and CDR2 SVGIG (reference sequence).

This clone was seen a single time. V usage is TRBV18 and J usage is TRBJ1-1; tentative D call: TRBD1 (6 bases). The CDR3 spans 16 residues. V was trimmed by 4 bases and J by 0 bases, leaving 15 bases between them. Germline assignment: CDR1 KGHSH and CDR2 LQKENI. CDR3 residues: CASSLTQGQLNTEAFF. Written as DNA, the CDR3 is TGTGCCAGCTCACTCACCCAGGGACAACTGAACACTGAAGCTTTCTTT.

V gene TRBV11-1 combines with J gene TRBJ2-1; D is undetermined. Trimming stripped 4 bases from V and 7 bases from J, with 11 bases between. Germline-derived CDR1 and CDR2 are SGHAT and FQDESV (reference sequence). This CDR3 has 13 amino acids. CDR3: CASSSYPPNEQFF. CDR3 DNA: TGTGCCAGCAGCTCATACCCCCCGAATGAGCAGTTCTTC.

The chain recombines TRBV15 with TRBJ2-1; TRBD2 might be the D (7 bases). V was clipped by 1 base and J by 10 bases, with 26 bases between them. CDR3 length: 18 amino acids. Germline V lookup: CDR1 LNHNV, CDR2 YYDKDF (reference sequence). CDR3 in amino acids: CATSRAANRGASSPEQFF. The CDR3 DNA sequence: TGTGCCACCAGCAGAGCAGCCAACCGGGGGGCCTCCAGCCCCGAGCAGTTCTTC.

This chain joins TRBV2 and TRBJ2-4, with TRBD2 identical over 9 bases. Germline V gene sequence: CDR1 SNHLY, CDR2 FYNNEI. The CDR3 runs 19 residues. J was trimmed by 0 bases and V by 7 bases; bases with no gene match: 16. CDR3 sequence reads: CASKQVGSGGKLAKNIQYF. The CDR3 DNA reads as TGTGCCAGCAAACAAGTTGGTAGCGGGGGAAAGCTAGCCAAAAACATTCAGTACTTC.

This clone has just a few counts. The chain couples TRBV18 to TRBJ2-7, with a tentative D call TRBD2 (5 bases). CDR1 is KGHSH, CDR2 LQKENI, per germline. V was pared by 2 bases and J by 7 bases, with 9 bases between. The length of the CDR3 is 12 residues. CDR3 nucleotide sequence: TGTGCCAGCTCACCATTAGAGGGTGAGCAGTACTTC. Translated, it gives CASSPLEGEQYF.

About this clone itself: The junction departs from germline at one end; a sequencing error may be responsible. V gene TRBV5-8 combines with J gene TRBJ1-2, with 9 bases identical to TRBD1. This CDR3 has 15 residues. Germline assignment: CDR1 SGHTS and CDR2 YDEGEE. This CDR3 is CASSSSDRGNDGYTF. CDR3 in DNA: TGTGCCAGCAGCTCCTCGGACAGGGGTAACGATGGCTACACCTTC.

A single count supports this clone. This chain links TRBV19 with TRBJ1-5, with unresolved D. The CDR3 consists of 17 residues. V was cut by 7 bases and J by 4 bases, with 23 bases left in between. Germline loops: CDR1 LNHDA, CDR2 SQIVND (reference sequence). This chain's CDR3 is CASTNSRAAGGNQPQHF. The CDR3, as DNA: TGTGCCAGTACCAATAGCCGGGCTGCGGGAGGTAATCAGCCCCAGCATTTT.

J is TRBJ2-3 and V is TRBV5-1; no reliable D call. Germline values: CDR1 SGHRS, CDR2 YFSETQ. Trimming stripped 3 bases from V and 0 bases from J, with 8 bases between. There are 14 residues in the CDR3. DNA for the CDR3: TGCGCCAGCAGCTCGAGGACGAGCACAGATACGCAGTATTTT. This gives the protein CASSSRTSTDTQYF. Looking up the rest from reference TRBV5-1 and TRBJ2-3 gives the full variable domain: KAGVTQTPRYLIKTRGQQVTLSCSPISGHRSVSWYQQTPGQGLQFLFEYFSETQRNKGNFPGRFSGRQFSNSRSEMNVSTLELGDSALYLCASSSRTSTDTQYFGPGTRLTVL.

The chain links TRBV7-3 to TRBJ2-3, with TRBD2 matching over 14 bases. Trimming took 4 bases from V and 9 from J; bases not matched to a gene: 9. The germline V gene has CDR1 SGHTA and CDR2 FQGTGA. This CDR3 has 16 amino acids. The CDR3 nucleotides read TGTGCCAGCAGCTCCCCGACTAGCGGGGGGGCGGGAACGCAGTATTTT. Translated, it gives CASSSPTSGGAGTQYF.

This chain uses TRBV6-5 with TRBJ2-2; 9 bases fit TRBD2. V shed 7 bases and J 2 bases; nucleotides not matched to a gene: 5. This CDR3 has 15 residues. Germline loops: CDR1 MNHEY, CDR2 SVGAGI. The CDR3 DNA reads as TGTGCCAGCACTCTGACTAGCGGAAACACCGGGGAGCTGTTTTTT. This sequence encodes CASTLTSGNTGELFF.

The V and J genes are TRBV5-1 and TRBJ2-7, with 10 bases identical to TRBD2. Germline values: CDR1 SGHRS, CDR2 YFSETQ. The CDR3 sequence is 15 residues long. V trimming: 1 base; J trimming: 5 bases; junction bases outside the gene matches: 6. CDR3: CASSLLASGSNEQYF. The CDR3 bases are TGCGCCAGCAGCTTGTTGGCTAGCGGGAGTAACGAGCAGTACTTC.

V and J are TRBV2 and TRBJ2-7, with 7 bases matching TRBD1. The V segment lost 8 bases and the J segment 1 base; nucleotides outside the gene matches: 11. Per germline, CDR1 SNHLY and CDR2 FYNNEI. The CDR3 contains 15 residues. In DNA form, the CDR3 reads TGTGCCAGCTCCCAAGGCAGGGGGAATTCCTACGAGCAGTACTTC. It codes for CASSQGRGNSYEQYF. Based on the CDR3 plus reference TRBV2 and TRBJ2-7, the full variable domain is EPEVTQTPSHQVTQMGQEVILRCVPISNHLYFYWYRQILGQKVEFLVSFYNNEISEKSEIFDDQFSVERPDGSNFTLKIRSTKLEDSAMYFCASSQGRGNSYEQYFGPGTRLTVT.

This chain joins TRBV4-1 and TRBJ2-2, with TRBD2 identical over 9 bases. The CDR3 runs to 17 residues. The germline V gene has CDR1 MGHRA and CDR2 YSYEKL. With V trimmed by 3 bases and J by 1 base, 6 bases remained unmatched. CDR3 sequence: CASSQGPSGVNTGELFF. Here the CDR3 DNA reads TGCGCCAGCAGCCAGGGCCCTAGCGGGGTGAACACCGGGGAGCTGTTTTTT.